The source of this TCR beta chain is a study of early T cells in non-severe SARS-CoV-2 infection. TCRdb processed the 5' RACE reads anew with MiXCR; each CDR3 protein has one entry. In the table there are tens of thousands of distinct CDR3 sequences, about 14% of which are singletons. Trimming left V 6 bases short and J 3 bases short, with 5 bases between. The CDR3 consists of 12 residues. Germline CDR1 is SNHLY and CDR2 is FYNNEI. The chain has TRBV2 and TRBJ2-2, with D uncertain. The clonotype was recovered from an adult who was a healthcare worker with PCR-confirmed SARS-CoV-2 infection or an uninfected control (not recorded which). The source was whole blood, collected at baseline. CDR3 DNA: TGTGCCAGCAGAGTGTACACCGGGGAGCTGTTTTTT. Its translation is CASRVYTGELFF.